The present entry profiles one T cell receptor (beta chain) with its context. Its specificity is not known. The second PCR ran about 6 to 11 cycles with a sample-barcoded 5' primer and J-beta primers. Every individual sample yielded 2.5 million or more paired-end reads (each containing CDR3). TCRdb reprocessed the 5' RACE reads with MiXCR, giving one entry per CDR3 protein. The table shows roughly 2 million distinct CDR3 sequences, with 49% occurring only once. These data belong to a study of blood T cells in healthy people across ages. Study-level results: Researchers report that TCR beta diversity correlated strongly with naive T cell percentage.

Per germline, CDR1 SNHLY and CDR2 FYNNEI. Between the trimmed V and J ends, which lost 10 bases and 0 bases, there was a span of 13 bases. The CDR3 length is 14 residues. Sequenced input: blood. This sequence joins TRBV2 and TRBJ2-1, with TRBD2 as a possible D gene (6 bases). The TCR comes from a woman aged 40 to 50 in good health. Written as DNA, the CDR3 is TGTGCCAAAGGGAGGTGGAGCTCCTACAATGAGCAGTTCTTC. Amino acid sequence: CAKGRWSSYNEQFF.